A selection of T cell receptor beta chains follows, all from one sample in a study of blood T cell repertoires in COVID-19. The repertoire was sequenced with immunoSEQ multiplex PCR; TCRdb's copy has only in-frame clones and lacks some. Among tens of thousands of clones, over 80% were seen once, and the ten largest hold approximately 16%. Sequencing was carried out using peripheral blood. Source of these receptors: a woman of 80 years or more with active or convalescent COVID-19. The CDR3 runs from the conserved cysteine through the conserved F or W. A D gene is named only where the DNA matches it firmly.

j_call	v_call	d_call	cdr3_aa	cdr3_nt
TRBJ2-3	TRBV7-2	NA	CASSLGGPPDTQYF	TGTGCCAGCAGCTTAGGCGGGCCCCCGGATACGCAGTATTTT
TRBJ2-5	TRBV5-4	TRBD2	CASSLQLAGGQETQYF	TGTGCCAGCAGCTTGCAACTAGCGGGGGGTCAAGAGACCCAGTACTTC
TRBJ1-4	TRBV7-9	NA	CASSFGDRGDEKLFF	TGTGCCAGCAGCTTTGGAGATAGGGGTGACGAAAAACTGTTTTTT
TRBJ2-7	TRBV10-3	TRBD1	CAIGQDYEQYF	TGTGCCATCGGACAGGACTACGAGCAGTACTTC
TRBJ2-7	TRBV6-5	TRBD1	CASSYSGQGAYEQYF	TGTGCCAGCAGTTACTCCGGACAGGGGGCTTACGAGCAGTACTTC
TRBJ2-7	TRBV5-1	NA	CASSLDRHPYEQYF	TGCGCCAGCAGCTTAGATAGACACCCCTACGAGCAGTACTTC
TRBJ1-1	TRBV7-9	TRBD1	CASSSPAGGNTEAFF	TGTGCCAGCAGCTCCCCCGCAGGGGGGAACACTGAAGCTTTCTTT
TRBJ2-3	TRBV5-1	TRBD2	CASSLLLTSGDTDTQYF	TGCGCCAGCAGCTTGCTGTTGACTAGCGGGGACACAGATACGCAGTATTTT
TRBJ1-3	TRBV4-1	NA	CASSPPFDRLSGNTIYF	TGCGCCAGCAGTCCCCCCTTCGACAGGCTCTCTGGAAACACCATATATTTT
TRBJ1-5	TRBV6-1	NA	CASSEQHGVTNQPQHF	TGTGCCAGCAGTGAACAACACGGGGTGACTAATCAGCCCCAGCATTTT
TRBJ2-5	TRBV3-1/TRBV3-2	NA	CASSQAGELQETQYF	TGTGCCAGCAGCCAAGCAGGCGAGCTCCAAGAGACCCAGTACTTC
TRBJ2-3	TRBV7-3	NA	CASSLTGGPSDTQYF	TGTGCCAGCAGCTTAACGGGGGGGCCCTCAGATACGCAGTATTTT